This TCR beta chain originates from a study of T-cell memory formation after mild COVID-19. Study results and limitations: CD4+ contracting clones were mainly CM and EM; CD8+ ones, EMRA.

This clonotype has a handful of counts. The antigen is undetermined. From the 5' RACE reads, TCRdb called clonotypes with MiXCR, one entry per CDR3 protein. There are around 250,000 distinct CDR3 sequences in the sample; approximately 15% occur only once, and 2.1% lies in the top ten. Trimming removed 4 bases at V and 2 bases at J, with 12 bases between. The CDR3 consists of 14 residues. Germline CDR1 reads SGHRS; CDR2 reads YFSETQ. This rearrangement joins TRBV5-1 to TRBJ1-1; no definite D call. This clonotype originated in an adult woman who had mild COVID-19 (a few samples of this study predate the infection). Cell type and time point are not known. Material: PBMCs or a T cell subset sorted from them (not recorded which). The CDR3 DNA is TGCGCCAGCAGCGAAAATGGGTTTAACACTGAAGCTTTCTTT. This gives the protein CASSENGFNTEAFF.